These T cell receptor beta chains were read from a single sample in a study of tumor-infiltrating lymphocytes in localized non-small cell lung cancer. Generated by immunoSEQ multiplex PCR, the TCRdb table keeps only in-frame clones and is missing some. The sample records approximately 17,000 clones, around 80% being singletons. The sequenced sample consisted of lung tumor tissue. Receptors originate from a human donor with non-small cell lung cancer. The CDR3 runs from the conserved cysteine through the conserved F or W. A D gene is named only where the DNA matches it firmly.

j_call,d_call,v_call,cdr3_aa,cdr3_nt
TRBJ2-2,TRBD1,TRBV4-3,CASSLHRGPGELFF,TGCGCCAGCAGCCTTCACAGGGGACCCGGGGAGCTGTTTTTT
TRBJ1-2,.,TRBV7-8,CASSSLTWDGYTF,TGTGCCAGCAGCTCCCTAACATGGGATGGCTACACCTTC
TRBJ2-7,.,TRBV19,CAEKIGERGSYEQYF,TGTGCCGAGAAGATAGGGGAGAGAGGCTCCTACGAGCAGTACTTC
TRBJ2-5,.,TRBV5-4,CASSLRQETQYF,TGTGCCAGCAGCTTGCGTCAAGAGACCCAGTACTTC
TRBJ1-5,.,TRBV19,CASQVGGGRQPQHF,TGTGCCAGCCAAGTAGGTGGGGGGAGGCAGCCCCAGCATTTT
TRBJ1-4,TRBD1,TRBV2,CASSSDRGHEKLFF,TGTGCCAGCAGTTCGGACAGGGGGCATGAAAAACTGTTTTTT
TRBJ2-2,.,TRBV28,CASRESGELFF,TGTGCAAGCCGGGAGTCCGGGGAGCTGTTTTTT
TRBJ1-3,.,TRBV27,CASSLELGDGNTIYF,TGTGCCAGCAGTTTGGAACTTGGGGACGGAAACACCATATATTTT
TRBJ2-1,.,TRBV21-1,CASSKVESEKNEQFF,TGTGCCAGCAGCAAAGTGGAGTCAGAGAAAAATGAGCAGTTCTTC
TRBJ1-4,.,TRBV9,CASSEDSSYEKLFF,TGTGCCAGCAGCGAGGACTCCAGCTATGAAAAACTGTTTTTT
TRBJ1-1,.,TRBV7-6,CASSLDLTGTEAFF,TGTGCCAGCAGCTTAGATCTCACAGGCACTGAAGCTTTCTTT
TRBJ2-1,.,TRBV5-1,CASQLGRTLLDEQFF,TGCGCCTCCCAGCTTGGAAGGACACTACTCGATGAGCAGTTCTTC
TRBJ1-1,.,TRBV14,CASSQDRNTEAFF,TGTGCCAGCAGCCAAGACAGGAACACTGAAGCTTTCTTT
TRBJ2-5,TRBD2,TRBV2,CASSEPAGGETQYF,TGTGCCAGCAGTGAACCCGCGGGAGGAGAGACCCAGTACTTC
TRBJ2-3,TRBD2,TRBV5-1,CASSLKREVGDTQYF,TGCGCCAGCAGCTTGAAGCGGGAGGTCGGAGATACGCAGTATTTT